Listed below are T cell receptor beta chains from one sample, sequenced in a study of blood T cells in healthy people across ages. MiXCR, run by TCRdb on the 5' RACE reads, gives a single entry per CDR3 protein. The table records approximately 600,000 distinct CDR3 sequences, roughly 53% of them present only once. The material sequenced was blood. The receptors come from a man in his sixties in good health. CDR3s include the opening cysteine and the closing phenylalanine or tryptophan. Fields, in order: clone size, J gene, V gene, D gene, CDR3 protein, CDR3 DNA. A D gene is named only where the DNA matches it firmly. Only some rows state a clone size, as once, few, many or a class for expanded clones.

>few|TRBJ2-2|TRBV10-3|-
CAIGQPNTGELFF
TGTGCCATCGGTCAGCCCAACACCGGGGAGCTGTTTTTT
>-|TRBJ2-2|TRBV2|TRBD1
CASRTGQGENTGELFF
TGTGCCAGCAGGACCGGACAGGGCGAGAACACCGGGGAGCTGTTTTTT
>-|TRBJ2-7|TRBV12-3/TRBV12-4|TRBD2
CASRKAGGPREQYF
TGTGCCAGCAGGAAAGCGGGGGGGCCGCGGGAGCAGTACTTC
>few|TRBJ2-5|TRBV4-1|-
CASSQFQGGRETQYF
TGCGCCAGCAGCCAATTTCAGGGTGGGAGAGAGACCCAGTACTTC
>few|TRBJ1-1|TRBV7-9|TRBD1
CASSARQGGTEAFF
TGTGCCAGCAGCGCCCGACAGGGCGGGACTGAAGCTTTCTTT
>-|TRBJ2-5|TRBV29-1|TRBD2
CSAPGLALVKTQYF
TGCAGCGCCCCGGGACTAGCTCTTGTAAAGACCCAGTACTTC
>few|TRBJ2-7|TRBV19|TRBD1
CASTATRTGGREQYF
TGTGCCAGTACCGCCACGAGGACAGGGGGCCGGGAGCAGTACTTC
>-|TRBJ2-3|TRBV29-1|-
CSVEPPTPTSQADTQYF
TGCAGCGTTGAACCCCCGACTCCGACCTCACAAGCAGATACGCAGTATTTT
>-|TRBJ1-6|TRBV29-1|TRBD1
CSARGNSPLHF
TGCAGCGCCAGGGGGAATTCACCCCTCCACTTT
>-|TRBJ2-3|TRBV3-1|TRBD2
CASSHPTSGATDTQYF
TGTGCCAGCAGCCATCCGACTAGCGGGGCTACAGATACGCAGTATTTT
>-|TRBJ2-1|TRBV2|TRBD1
CASSGKQGHNEQFF
TGTGCCAGCAGTGGCAAACAGGGGCACAATGAGCAGTTCTTC
>-|TRBJ2-1|TRBV10-3|TRBD2
CAIREATGGSYNEQFF
TGTGCCATCAGAGAGGCCACGGGGGGTTCCTACAATGAGCAGTTCTTC
>-|TRBJ2-7|TRBV24-1|-
CAPLRDRLVHEQYF
TGTGCCCCACTGCGGGACAGACTGGTCCACGAGCAGTACTTC
>few|TRBJ1-1|TRBV2|-
CASSGLGEAFF
TGTGCCAGCAGTGGTCTGGGTGAAGCTTTCTTT
>-|TRBJ2-3|TRBV2|-
CASSEDLPGQTDTQYF
TGTGCCAGCAGTGAAGACCTACCGGGACAAACAGATACGCAGTATTTT
>-|TRBJ1-1|TRBV27|-
CASSIRGTEAFF
TGTGCCAGCAGTATAAGGGGCACTGAAGCTTTCTTT
>-|TRBJ2-7|TRBV6-5|TRBD2
CASSYSTSGGTYEQYF
TGTGCCAGCAGTTACTCGACTAGCGGGGGAACCTACGAGCAGTACTTC
>-|TRBJ2-1|TRBV7-9|TRBD1
CASSPLPGQGRDEQFF
TGTGCCAGCAGCCCCCTCCCGGGACAGGGACGGGATGAGCAGTTCTTC
>-|TRBJ1-6|TRBV7-2|-
CASRSGGGSPLHF
TGTGCCAGCAGGTCCGGAGGTGGATCACCCCTCCACTTT
>-|TRBJ2-1|TRBV29-1|-
CSAILSGVSSYNEQFF
TGCAGCGCCATCCTGTCCGGGGTGAGCTCCTACAATGAGCAGTTCTTC
>once|TRBJ2-6|TRBV12-3/TRBV12-4|-
CASSSPRRGLSGANVLTF
TGTGCCAGCAGTTCCCCACGGCGGGGGCTGTCTGGGGCCAACGTCCTGACTTTC
>few|TRBJ2-1|TRBV5-1|-
CASSPRLERDEQFF
TGCGCCAGCAGCCCAAGACTAGAGAGGGATGAGCAGTTCTTC
>-|TRBJ2-7|TRBV5-1|-
CASSFSGGGSTYEQYF
TGCGCCAGCAGCTTCAGTGGAGGAGGGTCCACCTACGAGCAGTACTTC
>-|TRBJ2-3|TRBV29-1|-
CSVEGPTSTDTQYF
TGCAGCGTTGAGGGACCCACTAGCACAGATACGCAGTATTTT
>few|TRBJ2-5|TRBV5-1|TRBD1
CASSLTGGQQETQYF
TGCGCCAGCAGCTTGACAGGGGGCCAACAAGAGACCCAGTACTTC
>-|TRBJ2-6|TRBV5-1|TRBD1
CASSQGAPVGANVLTF
TGCGCCAGCTCACAGGGGGCGCCAGTTGGGGCCAACGTCCTGACTTTC
>few|TRBJ2-7|TRBV28|-
CASSFGAYEQYF
TGTGCCAGCAGTTTTGGAGCTTACGAGCAGTACTTC
>-|TRBJ2-1|TRBV6-5|TRBD2
CASSPLRGGWNEQFF
TGTGCCAGCAGCCCCCTGCGGGGGGGCTGGAATGAGCAGTTCTTC
>-|TRBJ2-1|TRBV7-2|TRBD2
CASSLTRGGAWYNEQFF
TGTGCCAGCAGCTTAACGCGCGGGGGGGCGTGGTACAATGAGCAGTTCTTC
>-|TRBJ2-3|TRBV6-5|TRBD2
CASSYSMAGGYTQYF
TGTGCCAGCAGTTACTCCATGGCGGGGGGGTATACGCAGTATTTT
>-|TRBJ2-2|TRBV6-6|-
CASTPPTGPGTGELFF
TGTGCCAGCACTCCTCCGACCGGGCCGGGGACCGGGGAGCTGTTTTTT
>-|TRBJ2-7|TRBV4-1|TRBD1
CASSPGPGQGTYEQYF
TGCGCCAGCAGCCCGGGACCGGGACAGGGAACCTACGAGCAGTACTTC
>-|TRBJ1-2|TRBV3-1|-
CASSQDGGDYGYTF
TGTGCCAGCAGCCAAGATGGTGGGGATTATGGCTACACCTTC